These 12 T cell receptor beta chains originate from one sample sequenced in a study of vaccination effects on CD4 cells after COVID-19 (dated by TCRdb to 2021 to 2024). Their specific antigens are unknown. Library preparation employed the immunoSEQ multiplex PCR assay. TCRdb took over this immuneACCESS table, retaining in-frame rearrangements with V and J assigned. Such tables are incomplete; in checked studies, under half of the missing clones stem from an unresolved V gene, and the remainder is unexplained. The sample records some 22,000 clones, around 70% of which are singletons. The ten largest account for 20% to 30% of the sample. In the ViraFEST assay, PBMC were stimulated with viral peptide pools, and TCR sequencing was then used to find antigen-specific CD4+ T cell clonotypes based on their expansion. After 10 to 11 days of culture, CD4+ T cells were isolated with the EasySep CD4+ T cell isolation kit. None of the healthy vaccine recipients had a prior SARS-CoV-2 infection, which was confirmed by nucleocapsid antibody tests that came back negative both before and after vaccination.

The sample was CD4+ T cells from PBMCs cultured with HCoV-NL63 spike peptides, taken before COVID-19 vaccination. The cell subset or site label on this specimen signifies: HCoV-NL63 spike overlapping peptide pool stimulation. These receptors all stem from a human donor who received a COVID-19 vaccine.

The CDR3, as DNA: TGTGCCAGCAGGTTACTAGCTTGGGAGACCCAGTACTTC. It translates to CASRLLAWETQYF. V is TRBV2 and J is TRBJ2-5; D is possibly TRBD2 (6 bases). The CDR3 spans 13 residues. The germline gives CDR1 SNHLY, CDR2 FYNNEI. Between the trimmed V and J ends, which lost 6 bases and 5 bases, there was a span of 13 bases.

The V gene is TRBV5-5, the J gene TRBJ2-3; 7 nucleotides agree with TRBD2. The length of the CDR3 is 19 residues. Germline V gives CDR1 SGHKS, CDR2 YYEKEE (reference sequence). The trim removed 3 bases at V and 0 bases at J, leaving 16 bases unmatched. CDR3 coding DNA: TGTGCCAGCAGCTCTAGCGTTGTTCGTCGCGGGGGAAGCACAGATACGCAGTATTTT. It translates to CASSSSVVRRGGSTDTQYF.

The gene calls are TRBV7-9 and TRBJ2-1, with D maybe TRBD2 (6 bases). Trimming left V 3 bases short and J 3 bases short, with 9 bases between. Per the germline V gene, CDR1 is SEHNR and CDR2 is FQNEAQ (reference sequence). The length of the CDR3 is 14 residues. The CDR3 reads CASSLRGDYNEQFF. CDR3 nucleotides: TGTGCCAGCAGCTTGCGGGGAGACTACAATGAGCAGTTCTTC.

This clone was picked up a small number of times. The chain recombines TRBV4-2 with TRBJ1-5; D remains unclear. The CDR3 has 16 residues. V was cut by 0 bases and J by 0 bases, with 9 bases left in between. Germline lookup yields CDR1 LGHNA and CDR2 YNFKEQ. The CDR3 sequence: CASSQDGQFSNQPQHF. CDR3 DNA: TGTGCCAGCAGCCAAGATGGGCAGTTTAGCAATCAGCCCCAGCATTTT.

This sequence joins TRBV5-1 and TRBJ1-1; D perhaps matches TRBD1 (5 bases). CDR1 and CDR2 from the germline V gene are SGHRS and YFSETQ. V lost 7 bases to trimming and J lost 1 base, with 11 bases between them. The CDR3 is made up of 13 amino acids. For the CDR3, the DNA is TGCGCCAGCGGTCAGGGTGAGAACACTGAAGCTTTCTTT. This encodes CASGQGENTEAFF. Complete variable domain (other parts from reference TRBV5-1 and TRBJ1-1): KAGVTQTPRYLIKTRGQQVTLSCSPISGHRSVSWYQQTPGQGLQFLFEYFSETQRNKGNFPGRFSGRQFSNSRSEMNVSTLELGDSALYLCASGQGENTEAFFGQGTRLTVV.

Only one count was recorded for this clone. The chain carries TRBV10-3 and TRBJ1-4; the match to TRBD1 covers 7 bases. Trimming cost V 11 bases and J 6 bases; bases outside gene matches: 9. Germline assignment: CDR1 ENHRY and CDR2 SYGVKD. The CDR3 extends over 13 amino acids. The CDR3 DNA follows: TGTGCCTCGACACAGGGGCCCCATGAAAAACTGTTTTTT. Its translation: CASTQGPHEKLFF.

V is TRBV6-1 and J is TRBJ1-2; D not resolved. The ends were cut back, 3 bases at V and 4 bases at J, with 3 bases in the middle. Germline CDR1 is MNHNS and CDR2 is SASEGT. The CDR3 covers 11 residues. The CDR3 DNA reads TGTGCCAGCAGTGAGGGCTATGGCTACACCTTC. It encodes CASSEGYGYTF.

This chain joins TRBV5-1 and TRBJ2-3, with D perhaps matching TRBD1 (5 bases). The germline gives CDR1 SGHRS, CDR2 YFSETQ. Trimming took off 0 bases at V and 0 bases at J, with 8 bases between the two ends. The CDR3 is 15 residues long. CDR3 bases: TGCGCCAGCAGCTTGGACAGGACGAGCACAGATACGCAGTATTTT. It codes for CASSLDRTSTDTQYF.

The CDR3 sequence is CASSLKGGQGYGYTF. The CDR3 DNA follows: TGTGCCAGCAGCTTAAAAGGCGGACAAGGCTATGGCTACACCTTC. This chain uses TRBV7-2 with TRBJ1-2, with a weak D call TRBD1 (5 bases). Germline V gene lookup returns CDR1 SGHTA and CDR2 FQGNSA. This CDR3 comprises 15 residues. V shed 2 bases and J shed 4 bases, with 14 bases lying between them.

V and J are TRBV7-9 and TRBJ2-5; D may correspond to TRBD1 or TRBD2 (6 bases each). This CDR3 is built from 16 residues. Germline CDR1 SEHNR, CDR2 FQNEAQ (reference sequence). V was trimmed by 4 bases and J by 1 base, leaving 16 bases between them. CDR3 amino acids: CASSSPGAGSQETQYF. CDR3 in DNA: TGTGCCAGCAGCTCTCCGGGGGCCGGGTCCCAAGAGACCCAGTACTTC.

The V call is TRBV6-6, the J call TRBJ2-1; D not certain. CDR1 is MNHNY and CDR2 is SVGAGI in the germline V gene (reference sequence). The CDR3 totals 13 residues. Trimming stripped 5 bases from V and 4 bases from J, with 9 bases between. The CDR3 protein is CASSPSPYNEQFF. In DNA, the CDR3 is TGTGCCAGCAGTCCATCTCCTTACAATGAGCAGTTCTTC.

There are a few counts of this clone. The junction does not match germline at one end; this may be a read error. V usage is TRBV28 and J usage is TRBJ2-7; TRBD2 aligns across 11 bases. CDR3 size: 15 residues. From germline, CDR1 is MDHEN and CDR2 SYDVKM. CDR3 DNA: TGTGCCTGCAGGCCTAGCGGGAGGAATTTGTACGAGCAGTACTTC. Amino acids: CACRPSGRNLYEQYF.